The 10 T cell receptor beta chains in this list originate from one sample, sequenced in a study of identical twins' blood T cells. TCRdb ran MiXCR on the 5' RACE reads and lists one entry per CDR3 protein. Of over a thousand distinct CDR3 sequences in the sample, over 75% were seen once. The sample consisted of PBMCs. These receptor sequences come from a woman aged 18-49 years in good health.

The chain couples TRBV7-3 to TRBJ2-2, with D perhaps matching TRBD1 or TRBD2 (5 bases each). Germline assignment: CDR1 SGHTA and CDR2 FQGTGA. The CDR3 consists of 15 residues. The V and J ends lost 1 base and 6 bases respectively, with 12 bases between them. CDR3 nucleotide sequence: TGTGCCAGCAGCTTAAATGGGGGAGTAGCCGGGGAGCTGTTTTTT. Its translation: CASSLNGGVAGELFF.

This clonotype came up a few times. The chain uses TRBV2 and TRBJ1-1; 8 nucleotides align to TRBD1. Germline values: CDR1 SNHLY, CDR2 FYNNEI. The CDR3 covers 14 residues. V lost 1 base, J lost 10 bases, and 8 bases stayed unmatched. The CDR3 here is CASSEGQGTARAFF. The CDR3 nucleotides read TGTGCCAGCAGTGAAGGACAGGGGACAGCTCGAGCTTTCTTT.

The V gene is TRBV4-1, the J gene TRBJ1-3; D call uncertain. The CDR3 runs 14 residues. Germline assignment: CDR1 MGHRA and CDR2 YSYEKL. V was pared by 1 base and J by 2 bases, with 6 bases between. The CDR3, as DNA: TGCGCCAGCAGCCAAGTCGGGGCTGGAAACACCATATATTTT. It translates to CASSQVGAGNTIYF.

This chain's CDR3 is CASSPLDRGLYEQYF. As DNA, the CDR3 is TGTGCCAGTAGTCCCCTCGACAGGGGTCTATACGAGCAGTACTTC. This chain uses TRBV19 with TRBJ2-7, with 8 bases matching TRBD1. The CDR3 sequence is 15 residues long. V was clipped by 5 bases and J by 4 bases; unmatched bases: 10. From germline, CDR1 is LNHDA and CDR2 SQIVND (reference sequence). Looking up the rest from reference TRBV19 and TRBJ2-7 gives the full variable domain: DGGITQSPKYLFRKEGQNVTLSCEQNLNHDAMYWYRQDPGQGLRLIYYSQIVNDFQKGDIAEGYSVSREKKESFPLTVTSAQKNPTAFYLCASSPLDRGLYEQYFGPGTRLTVT.

This clonotype has only one observation. This chain joins TRBV29-1 and TRBJ2-5; D is unresolved. This CDR3 has 12 residues. CDR1 and CDR2 (germline): SQVTM, ANQGSEA. Trimming removed 3 bases at V and 5 bases at J, with 10 bases between. CDR3 amino acids: CSVDSSAETQYF. CDR3 in DNA: TGCAGCGTTGACTCTTCGGCTGAGACCCAGTACTTC.

V gene TRBV13 combines with J gene TRBJ2-1, with TRBD2 matching over 14 bases. Germline assignment: CDR1 PRHDT and CDR2 FYEKMQ (reference sequence). CDR3 length: 15 amino acids. V was clipped by 5 bases and J by 5 bases; unmatched bases: 2. The CDR3: CASSRTSGGNNEQFF. CDR3 bases: TGTGCCAGCAGCCGGACTAGCGGGGGGAACAATGAGCAGTTCTTC.

The J gene is TRBJ1-3, the V gene TRBV6-5; D is unclear. Germline CDR1 is MNHEY and CDR2 is SVGAGI. Between the trimmed V and J ends, which lost 0 bases and 0 bases, there was a span of 6 bases. The CDR3 extends over 15 amino acids. CDR3 region: CASSYSGSSGNTIYF. The CDR3 nucleotides read TGTGCCAGCAGTTACTCCGGGAGCTCTGGAAACACCATATATTTT.

The chain is built from TRBV12-3 or TRBV12-4 and TRBJ2-1; D is possibly TRBD1 or TRBD2 (5 bases each). Between the trimmed V and J ends, which lost 3 bases and 1 base, there was a span of 7 bases. CDR3 length: 14 amino acids. For the CDR3, the DNA is TGTGCCAGCAGTTTGGGGGATTCCTACAATGAGCAGTTCTTC. Amino acids: CASSLGDSYNEQFF.

The chain combines TRBV7-3 with TRBJ1-2; 8 positions match TRBD1. This CDR3 spans 15 amino acids. Germline lookup yields CDR1 SGHTA and CDR2 FQGTGA. V lost 5 bases to trimming and J lost 11 bases; unmatched junction nucleotides: 16. This CDR3 is CASSPTPGQELAYTF. As DNA, the CDR3 is TGTGCCAGCAGCCCAACCCCGGGACAGGAGTTAGCGTACACCTTC.

The chain is built from TRBV29-1 and TRBJ1-6; possibly TRBD1 for D (6 bases). V was trimmed by 4 bases and J by 8 bases, leaving 12 bases between them. CDR3 length equals 13 residues. The germline gives CDR1 SQVTM, CDR2 ANQGSEA. The CDR3, as DNA: TGCAGCGTTGCTTCAGGGGAACATTCACCCCTCCACTTT. The encoded protein is CSVASGEHSPLHF.